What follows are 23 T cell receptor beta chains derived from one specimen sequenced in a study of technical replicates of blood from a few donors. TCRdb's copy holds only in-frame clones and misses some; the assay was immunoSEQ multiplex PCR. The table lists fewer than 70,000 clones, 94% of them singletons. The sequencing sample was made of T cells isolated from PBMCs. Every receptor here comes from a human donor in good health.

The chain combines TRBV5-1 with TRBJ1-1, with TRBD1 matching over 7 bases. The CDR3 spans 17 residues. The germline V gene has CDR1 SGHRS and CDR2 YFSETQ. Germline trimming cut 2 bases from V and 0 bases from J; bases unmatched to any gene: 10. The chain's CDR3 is CASSFLGQGEMNTEAFF. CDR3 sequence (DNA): TGCGCCAGCAGCTTTTTAGGGCAGGGGGAGATGAACACTGAAGCTTTCTTT. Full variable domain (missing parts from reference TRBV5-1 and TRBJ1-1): KAGVTQTPRYLIKTRGQQVTLSCSPISGHRSVSWYQQTPGQGLQFLFEYFSETQRNKGNFPGRFSGRQFSNSRSEMNVSTLELGDSALYLCASSFLGQGEMNTEAFFGQGTRLTVV.

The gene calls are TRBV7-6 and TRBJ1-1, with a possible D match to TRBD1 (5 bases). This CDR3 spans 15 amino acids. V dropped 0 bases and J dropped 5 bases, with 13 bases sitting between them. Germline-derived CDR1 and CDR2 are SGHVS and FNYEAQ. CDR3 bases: TGTGCCAGCAGCTTAGCCAGGGCCGGTGGGACTGAAGCTTTCTTT. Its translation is CASSLARAGGTEAFF.

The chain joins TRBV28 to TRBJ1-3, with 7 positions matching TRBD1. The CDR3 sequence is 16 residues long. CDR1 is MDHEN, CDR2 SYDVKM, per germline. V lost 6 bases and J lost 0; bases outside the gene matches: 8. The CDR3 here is CASRNRGESSGNTIYF. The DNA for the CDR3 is TGTGCCAGCAGAAACAGGGGTGAGAGCTCTGGAAACACCATATATTTT.

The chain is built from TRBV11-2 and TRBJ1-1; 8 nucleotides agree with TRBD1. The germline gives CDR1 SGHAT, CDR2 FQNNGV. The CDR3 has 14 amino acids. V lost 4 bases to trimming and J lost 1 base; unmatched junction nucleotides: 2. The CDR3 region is CASSSGTGNTEAFF. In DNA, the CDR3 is TGTGCCAGCAGCTCCGGGACAGGGAACACTGAAGCTTTCTTT.

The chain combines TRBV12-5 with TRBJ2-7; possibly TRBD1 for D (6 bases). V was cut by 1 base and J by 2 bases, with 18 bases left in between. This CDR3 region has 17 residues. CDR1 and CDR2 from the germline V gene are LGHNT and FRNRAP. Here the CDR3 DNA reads TGTGCTAGTGGTTTGGGTTCAAGGGGGTCCAACCCCTACGAGCAGTACTTC. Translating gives CASGLGSRGSNPYEQYF.

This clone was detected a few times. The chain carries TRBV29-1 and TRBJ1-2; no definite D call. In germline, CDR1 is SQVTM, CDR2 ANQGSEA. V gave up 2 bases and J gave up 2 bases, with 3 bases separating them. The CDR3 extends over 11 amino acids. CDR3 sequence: CSVEQNYGYTF. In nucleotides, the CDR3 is TGCAGCGTTGAACAGAACTATGGCTACACCTTC.

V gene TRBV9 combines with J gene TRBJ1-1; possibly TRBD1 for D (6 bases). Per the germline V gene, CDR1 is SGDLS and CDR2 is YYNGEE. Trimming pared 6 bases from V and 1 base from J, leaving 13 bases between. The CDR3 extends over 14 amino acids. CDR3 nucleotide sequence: TGTGCCAGCACCAGGACAGCTACGAACACTGAAGCTTTCTTT. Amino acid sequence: CASTRTATNTEAFF.

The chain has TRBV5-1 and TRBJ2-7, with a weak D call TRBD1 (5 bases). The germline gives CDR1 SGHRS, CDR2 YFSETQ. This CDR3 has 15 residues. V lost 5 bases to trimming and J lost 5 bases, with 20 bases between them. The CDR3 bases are TGCGCCAGCAGGGACCCTTATGGGGCAGGGAACGAGCAGTACTTC. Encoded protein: CASRDPYGAGNEQYF.

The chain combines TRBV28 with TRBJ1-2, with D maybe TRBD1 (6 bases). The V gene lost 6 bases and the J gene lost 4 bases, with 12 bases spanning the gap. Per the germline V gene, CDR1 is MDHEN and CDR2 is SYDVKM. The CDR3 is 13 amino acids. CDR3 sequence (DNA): TGTGCCAGCAGGGAAGACAGGCTCTATGGCTACACCTTC. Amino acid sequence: CASREDRLYGYTF.

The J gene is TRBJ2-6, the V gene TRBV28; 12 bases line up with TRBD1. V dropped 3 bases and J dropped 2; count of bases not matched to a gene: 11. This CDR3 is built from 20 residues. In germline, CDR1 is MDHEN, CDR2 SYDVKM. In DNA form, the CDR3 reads TGTGCCAGCAGTTTGCCCCCGGGACAGGGGGCGTTAGCTGGGGCCAACGTCCTGACTTTC. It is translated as CASSLPPGQGALAGANVLTF.

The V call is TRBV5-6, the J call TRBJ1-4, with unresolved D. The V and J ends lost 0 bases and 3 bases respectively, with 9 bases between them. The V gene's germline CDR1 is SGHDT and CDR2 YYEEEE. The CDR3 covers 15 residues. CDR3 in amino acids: CASSLAMGANEKLFF. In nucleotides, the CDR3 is TGTGCCAGCAGCTTGGCTATGGGAGCTAATGAAAAACTGTTTTTT.

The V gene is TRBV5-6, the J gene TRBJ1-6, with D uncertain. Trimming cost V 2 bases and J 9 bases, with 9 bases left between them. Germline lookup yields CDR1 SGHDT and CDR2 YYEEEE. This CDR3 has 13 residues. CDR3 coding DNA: TGTGCCAGCAGCTTAGAGGGAGGTTCACCCCTCCACTTT. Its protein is CASSLEGGSPLHF.

The CDR3 bases are TGTGCCAGCAGTCCCCCCGTTTTTTCCGACAGATACAATCGTGAGCAGTTCTTC. This encodes CASSPPVFSDRYNREQFF. The J gene is TRBJ2-1, the V gene TRBV14; D possibly corresponds to TRBD1 (5 bases). This CDR3 contains 18 residues. Trimming shortened V by 6 bases and J by 9 bases, and 30 bases separated the two germline ends. CDR1 SGHDN and CDR2 FVKESK come from the germline V gene.

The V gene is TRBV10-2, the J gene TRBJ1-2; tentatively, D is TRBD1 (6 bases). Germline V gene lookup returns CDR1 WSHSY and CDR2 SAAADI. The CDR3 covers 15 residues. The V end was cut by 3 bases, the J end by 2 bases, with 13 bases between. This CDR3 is CASSDRRGGNYGYTF. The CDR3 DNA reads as TGCGCCAGCAGTGATAGGAGGGGGGGAAACTATGGCTACACCTTC.

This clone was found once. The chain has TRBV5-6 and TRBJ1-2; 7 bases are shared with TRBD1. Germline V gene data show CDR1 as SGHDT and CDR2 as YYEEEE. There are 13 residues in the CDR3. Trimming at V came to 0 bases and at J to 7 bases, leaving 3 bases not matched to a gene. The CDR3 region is CASSLDRGLGYTF. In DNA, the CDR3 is TGTGCCAGCAGCTTGGACAGGGGCCTTGGCTACACCTTC. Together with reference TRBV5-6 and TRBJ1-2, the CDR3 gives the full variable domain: DAGVTQSPTHLIKTRGQQVTLRCSPKSGHDTVSWYQQALGQGPQFIFQYYEEEERQRGNFPDRFSGHQFPNYSSELNVNALLLGDSALYLCASSLDRGLGYTFGSGTRLTVV.

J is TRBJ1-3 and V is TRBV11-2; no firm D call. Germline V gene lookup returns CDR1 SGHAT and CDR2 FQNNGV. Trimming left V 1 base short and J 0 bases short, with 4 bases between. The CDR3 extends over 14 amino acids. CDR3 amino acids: CASSLGGSGNTIYF. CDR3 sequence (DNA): TGTGCCAGCAGCTTAGGCGGCTCTGGAAACACCATATATTTT.

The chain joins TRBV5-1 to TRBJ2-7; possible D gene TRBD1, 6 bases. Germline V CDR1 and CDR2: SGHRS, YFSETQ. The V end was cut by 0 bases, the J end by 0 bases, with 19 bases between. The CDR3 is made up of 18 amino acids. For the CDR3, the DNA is TGCGCCAGCAGCTTGGAGGTTTCACAGGGAATCCACTCCTACGAGCAGTACTTC. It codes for CASSLEVSQGIHSYEQYF. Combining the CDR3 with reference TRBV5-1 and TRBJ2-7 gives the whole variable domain KAGVTQTPRYLIKTRGQQVTLSCSPISGHRSVSWYQQTPGQGLQFLFEYFSETQRNKGNFPGRFSGRQFSNSRSEMNVSTLELGDSALYLCASSLEVSQGIHSYEQYFGPGTRLTVT.

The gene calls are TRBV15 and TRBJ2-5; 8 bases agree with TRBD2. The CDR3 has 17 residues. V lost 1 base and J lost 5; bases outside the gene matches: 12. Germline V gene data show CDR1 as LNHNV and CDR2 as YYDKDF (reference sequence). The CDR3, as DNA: TGTGCCACCAGCAGAGGGTCGTCGGGAGGGCCAGGGGAGACCCAGTACTTC. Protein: CATSRGSSGGPGETQYF.

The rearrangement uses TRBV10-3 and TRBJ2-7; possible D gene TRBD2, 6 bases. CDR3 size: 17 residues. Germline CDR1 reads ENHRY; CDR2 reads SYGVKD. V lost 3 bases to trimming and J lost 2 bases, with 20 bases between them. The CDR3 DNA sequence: TGTGCCATCAGTGATTCCGGTGGAGGGGTCCGCGCCTACGAGCAGTACTTC. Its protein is CAISDSGGGVRAYEQYF.

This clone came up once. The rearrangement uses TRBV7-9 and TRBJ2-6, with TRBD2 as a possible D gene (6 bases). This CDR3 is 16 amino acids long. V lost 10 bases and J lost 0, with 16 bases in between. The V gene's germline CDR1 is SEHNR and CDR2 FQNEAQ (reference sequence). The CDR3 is CANGAGSYSGANVLTF. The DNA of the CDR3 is TGTGCCAACGGGGCGGGGTCTTACTCTGGGGCCAACGTCCTGACTTTC.

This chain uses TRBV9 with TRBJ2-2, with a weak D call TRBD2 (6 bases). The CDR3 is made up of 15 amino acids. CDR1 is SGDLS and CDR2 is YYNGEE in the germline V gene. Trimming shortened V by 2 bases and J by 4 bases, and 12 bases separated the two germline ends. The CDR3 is CASSVAGLVTGELFF. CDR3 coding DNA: TGTGCCAGCAGCGTGGCGGGACTTGTCACCGGGGAGCTGTTTTTT.

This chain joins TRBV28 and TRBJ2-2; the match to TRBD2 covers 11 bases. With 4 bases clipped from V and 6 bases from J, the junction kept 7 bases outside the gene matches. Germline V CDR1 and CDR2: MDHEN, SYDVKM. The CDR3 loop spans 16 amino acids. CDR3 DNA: TGTGCCAGCAGTTCCCGAGGTAGCGGGAGGGCCGGGGAGCTGTTTTTT. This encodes CASSSRGSGRAGELFF.

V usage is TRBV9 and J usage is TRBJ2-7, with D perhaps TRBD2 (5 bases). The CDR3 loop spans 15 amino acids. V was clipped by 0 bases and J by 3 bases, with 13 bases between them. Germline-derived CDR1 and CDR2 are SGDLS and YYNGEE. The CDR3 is CASSVAPGNFYEQYF. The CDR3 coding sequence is TGTGCCAGCAGCGTAGCACCGGGGAACTTCTACGAGCAGTACTTC.